The 24 T cell receptor beta chains below come from one sample, sequenced in a study of shared clonotypes between healthy human individuals. The data were produced by immunoSEQ multiplex PCR, yet TCRdb's version contains in-frame clones alone and is incomplete. The sample holds about 99,000 clones, approximately 44% seen once. Sequencing was carried out using PBMCs. The receptors shown here come from a woman aged 40 to 50 in good health. Some clones in this sample may be carry-over from other donors' samples.

This clone was counted ten times or more. The chain employs TRBV5-1 and TRBJ1-2, with D possibly TRBD1 on 5 matching bases. V shed 5 bases and J shed 1 base, with 9 bases lying between them. Germline values: CDR1 SGHRS, CDR2 YFSETQ. The CDR3 extends over 13 amino acids. The CDR3 region is CASRLTVNYGYTF. The CDR3 bases are TGCGCCAGCAGATTGACAGTTAACTATGGCTACACCTTC.

Note on this clone: A much larger clone differs by one base, so this may be a read error. This chain links TRBV4-2 with TRBJ1-2, with D maybe TRBD1 (5 bases). This CDR3 region has 16 residues. Germline CDR1 is LGHNA and CDR2 is YNFKEQ. CDR3 in amino acids: CAGSRNSGASHYGYTF. The CDR3 DNA is TGTGCCGGCAGCCGGAATTCTGGGGCATCCCATTATGGCTACACCTTC.

This clone showed up many times. Here the CDR3 reads CASSSGQGAFNEQFF. CDR3 coding DNA: TGTGCCAGCAGCTCTGGACAGGGGGCTTTCAATGAGCAGTTCTTC. The chain joins TRBV5-4 to TRBJ2-1; TRBD1 matches 11 bases. V lost 3 bases to trimming and J lost 6 bases; unmatched junction nucleotides: 5. The CDR3 extends over 15 amino acids. In germline, CDR1 is SGHNT, CDR2 YYREEE (reference sequence).

In nucleotides, the CDR3 is TGTGCCATCGGAAGTTTGGACATTCAGTACTTC. Amino acids: CAIGSLDIQYF. The chain carries TRBV10-3 and TRBJ2-4; no reliable D call. This CDR3 has 11 amino acids. Germline V CDR1 and CDR2: ENHRY, SYGVKD. V lost 8 bases and J 8 bases, leaving 10 bases between the germline ends.

The chain recombines TRBV7-2 with TRBJ2-7; TRBD2 aligns across 14 bases. The germline V gene encodes CDR1 SGHTA and CDR2 FQGNSA. Losses at the gene ends were 5 bases for V and 5 bases for J; bases not matched to a gene: 2. The CDR3 is 14 amino acids. The CDR3, as DNA: TGTGCCAGCAGCAAGACTAGCGGGGGGGACGAGCAGTACTTC. Translation: CASSKTSGGDEQYF. Complete variable domain (other parts from reference TRBV7-2 and TRBJ2-7): GAGVSQSPSNKVTEKGKDVELRCDPISGHTALYWYRQSLGQGLEFLIYFQGNSAPDKSGLPSDRFSAERTGGSVSTLTIQRTQQEDSAVYLCASSKTSGGDEQYFGPGTRLTVT.

This clone was counted at least ten times. J is TRBJ1-2 and V is TRBV5-1; TRBD1 matches at 8 bases. The CDR3 contains 14 residues. V shed 3 bases, J shed 8 bases, and the junction held 9 bases outside the gene matches. Germline V gene lookup returns CDR1 SGHRS and CDR2 YFSETQ. CDR3: CASSSGQGYSGYTF. CDR3 nucleotides: TGCGCCAGCAGCTCCGGACAGGGTTATTCGGGCTACACCTTC.

At least ten counts were recorded for this clone. The chain employs TRBV10-3 and TRBJ2-7, with 7 bases lining up with TRBD1. The CDR3 spans 15 residues. The germline V gene has CDR1 ENHRY and CDR2 SYGVKD. With 3 bases clipped from V and 3 bases from J, the junction kept 8 bases outside the gene matches. CDR3 sequence (DNA): TGTGCCATCAGTGACACAGGGGTGGGAAGCTACGAGCAGTACTTC. This translates into CAISDTGVGSYEQYF.

This clone was picked up many times. This chain connects TRBV15 to TRBJ2-1, with TRBD2 matching over 8 bases. Germline trimming cut 1 base from V and 4 bases from J; bases unmatched to any gene: 3. Germline V gene lookup returns CDR1 LNHNV and CDR2 YYDKDF (reference sequence). This CDR3 contains 15 residues. CDR3 coding DNA: TGTGCCACCAGCAGAGTAGCGGGGTCGTACAATGAGCAGTTCTTC. The encoded protein is CATSRVAGSYNEQFF.

The chain joins TRBV30 to TRBJ2-1; 14 bases fit TRBD2. The germline V gene has CDR1 GTSNPN and CDR2 SVGIG (reference sequence). J lost 7 bases, V lost 2 bases, and 13 bases had no gene match. This CDR3 has 18 amino acids. The DNA for the CDR3 is TGTGCCTGGAGTTCGGGACTCGGGAGGACTAGCGGGAGGAATGAGCAGTTCTTC. It codes for CAWSSGLGRTSGRNEQFF.

The chain joins TRBV28 to TRBJ2-7; tentatively, D is TRBD1 or TRBD2 (6 bases each). Trimming removed 6 bases at V and 0 bases at J, with 12 bases between. CDR1 and CDR2 from the germline V gene are MDHEN and SYDVKM. The CDR3 sequence is 14 residues long. CDR3 amino acids: CASSPGGGSYEQYF. The CDR3 DNA is TGTGCCAGCAGCCCCGGAGGGGGCTCCTACGAGCAGTACTTC.

On this clone: Since a far larger clone is one base different, this is likely a read error. The CDR3 reads CASSLNYQGGDQPQHF. In nucleotides, the CDR3 is TGCGCCAGCAGCCTGAATTATCAGGGGGGCGATCAGCCCCAGCATTTT. The chain carries TRBV4-1 and TRBJ1-5, with TRBD1 identical over 7 bases. The CDR3 loop spans 16 amino acids. The ends lost 4 bases at V and 5 bases at J; junction bases unmatched: 11. The germline gives CDR1 MGHRA, CDR2 YSYEKL.

The J gene is TRBJ1-6, the V gene TRBV28; D unresolved. The CDR3 is made up of 14 amino acids. Germline CDR1 reads MDHEN; CDR2 reads SYDVKM. The V end was cut by 6 bases, the J end by 10 bases, with 16 bases between. Written as DNA, the CDR3 is TGTGCCAGCAGCTCTCACCAGCGCGTGTCACCCCTCCACTTT. Amino acid sequence: CASSSHQRVSPLHF.

The chain employs TRBV5-4 and TRBJ2-3; D ambiguous. This CDR3 contains 12 residues. The germline V gene encodes CDR1 SGHNT and CDR2 YYREEE (reference sequence). V lost 6 bases and J 2 bases, leaving 7 bases between the germline ends. CDR3 coding DNA: TGTGCCAGCACCCAAAACACAGATACGCAGTATTTT. The encoded protein is CASTQNTDTQYF.

This clone has more than one count but fewer than ten. The V call is TRBV12-5, the J call TRBJ1-1; D may be TRBD1 (6 bases). Germline values: CDR1 LGHNT, CDR2 FRNRAP. The CDR3 has 15 residues. V was clipped by 1 base and J by 1 base, with 10 bases between them. Here the CDR3 reads CASGLARGKNTEAFF. CDR3 DNA sequence: TGTGCTAGTGGTTTGGCCAGGGGCAAGAACACTGAAGCTTTCTTT.

This clone was seen at least ten times. The chain uses TRBV4-1 and TRBJ2-1; D unresolved. The CDR3 length is 15 residues. The V end lost 1 base, the J end lost 0 bases, and 7 bases lay between the germline ends. Germline CDR1 and CDR2: MGHRA and YSYEKL. CDR3 bases: TGCGCCAGCAGCCAAGGATTCCGCTCCTACAATGAGCAGTTCTTC. Protein sequence: CASSQGFRSYNEQFF.

Ten or more counts support this clone. One junction end disagrees with the germline gene, perhaps due to a read error. This sequence joins TRBV5-1 and TRBJ2-7; 9 bases are a match to TRBD2. The CDR3 is made up of 15 amino acids. CDR1 SGHRS and CDR2 YFSETQ come from the germline V gene. The CDR3 loop reads CANSLASGATYEQYF. The CDR3 DNA reads TGCGCCAACAGCTTGGCTAGCGGGGCCACCTACGAGCAGTACTTC.

V and J are TRBV7-9 and TRBJ2-5, with D possibly matching TRBD2 (5 bases). The germline V and J ends were trimmed by 3 bases and 4 bases, with 9 bases remaining between them. CDR1 is SEHNR, CDR2 FQNEAQ, per germline (reference sequence). CDR3 length equals 13 residues. Here the CDR3 DNA reads TGTGCCAGCAGCTTGGGGAGTGGAGAGACCCAGTACTTC. Its translation: CASSLGSGETQYF.

For this clone: Relative to the germline gene, one junction end is altered; a read error may explain this. CDR3 DNA: TGTGCCAGCAGCCAAGAAGTAGCGGGATCCTACAATGAGCAGTTCTTC. Residues: CASSQEVAGSYNEQFF. The chain couples TRBV4-1 to TRBJ2-1, with 8 bases aligning to TRBD2. This CDR3 contains 16 residues. CDR1 is MGHRA and CDR2 is YSYEKL in the germline V gene.

As to this clone: A much larger clonotype is one base distant, so this may be a read error. The gene calls are TRBV7-6 and TRBJ2-6; D unresolved. CDR3 length: 15 amino acids. Trimming took 0 bases from V and 0 from J, leaving 3 bases between them. Per germline, CDR1 SGHVS and CDR2 FNYEAQ. DNA for the CDR3: TGTGCCAGCAGCTTAGCGCCCTCTGGGGCCAACGTCCTGACTTTC. Translated, it gives CASSLAPSGANVLTF. Filled out from reference TRBV7-6 and TRBJ2-6, the complete variable domain reads GAGVSQSPRYKVTKRGQDVALRCDPISGHVSLYWYRQALGQGPEFLTYFNYEAQQDKSGLPNDRFSAERPEGSISTLTIQRTEQRDSAMYRCASSLAPSGANVLTFGAGSRLTVL.

This clone was seen just once. A read error may account for a junction end that differs from germline. CDR3 residues: CASSHDYRVGPYEQYF. CDR3 sequence (DNA): TGCGCCAGCAGCCACGACTACAGGGTTGGTCCCTACGAGCAGTACTTC. J is TRBJ2-7 and V is TRBV5-4; perhaps TRBD1 as D (6 bases). The CDR3 contains 16 residues. Germline V gene lookup returns CDR1 SGHNT and CDR2 YYREEE (reference sequence).

This clone occurred a few times. This chain links TRBV5-6 with TRBJ2-7, with 14 bases that match TRBD2. Germline V gene data show CDR1 as SGHDT and CDR2 as YYEEEE. The CDR3 is made up of 17 amino acids. V lost 4 bases, J lost 3 bases, and 9 bases stayed unmatched. This chain's CDR3 is CASSQNAGLAGVYEQYF. The CDR3 DNA reads TGTGCCAGCAGCCAGAACGCGGGACTAGCGGGGGTCTACGAGCAGTACTTC.

This clone was observed many times. The chain carries TRBV30 and TRBJ1-5; D is possibly TRBD1 (5 bases). The CDR3 has 14 amino acids. CDR1 GTSNPN and CDR2 SVGIG come from the germline V gene (reference sequence). The V and J ends lost 0 bases and 0 bases respectively, with 6 bases between them. The CDR3 protein is CAWSVGTSNQPQHF. In nucleotides, the CDR3 is TGTGCCTGGAGTGTAGGGACTAGCAATCAGCCCCAGCATTTT.

This clone was seen ten or more times. The rearrangement links TRBV27 to TRBJ2-7; tentative D call: TRBD1 (6 bases). Per the germline V gene, CDR1 is MNHEY and CDR2 is SMNVEV (reference sequence). The CDR3 has 13 residues. V was pared by 5 bases and J by 5 bases, with 13 bases between. The CDR3 nucleotides are TGTGCCAGCAGTCAAACAGGGTACAACGAGCAGTACTTC. Translation: CASSQTGYNEQYF.

The sample holds many counts of this clone. DNA of the CDR3: TGCGCCAGCAGTGATAGCCCCGTAGGGACCCAGTACTTC. Residues: CASSDSPVGTQYF. The chain joins TRBV10-1 to TRBJ2-5, with D unresolved. Trimming pared 3 bases from V and 7 bases from J, leaving 12 bases between. CDR1 is WNHNN, CDR2 SYGVQD, per germline (reference sequence). The CDR3 spans 13 residues.